The clone carrying this T cell receptor beta chain was observed a single time. The record originates from a study of ipilimumab plus nivolumab after autologous stem cell transplantation. The assay was immunoSEQ multiplex PCR, and TCRdb's table has in-frame clones only and misses some. This table has roughly 16,000 clones, about 86% appearing once. Trimming shortened V by 2 bases and J by 6 bases, and 16 bases separated the two germline ends. The germline V gene encodes CDR1 SGHTS and CDR2 YDEGEE. CDR3 size: 15 residues. The TCR originated in a male donor with diffuse large B-cell lymphoma. The source was PBMCs, collected in a trial of ipilimumab plus nivolumab as post-transplant consolidation. V is TRBV5-8 and J is TRBJ2-3; perhaps TRBD1 as D (5 bases). CDR3: CASSFYRRREDTQYF. The CDR3 region has the DNA TGTGCCAGCAGCTTCTACAGGCGTAGAGAGGATACGCAGTATTTT.